This entry features one T cell receptor (beta chain) sequence. The antigen is undetermined. With 60 Vbeta and 13 Jbeta primers, the PCR was carried out. The assay was immunoSEQ multiplex PCR, and TCRdb's table has in-frame clones only and misses some. The data show over 150,000 clones, with 60% to 75% seen just once and 2.5% to 3.5% held by the top ten. The data stem from a study of cytomegalovirus exposure and HLA in healthy donors. The CDR3 loop spans 12 amino acids. V lost 1 base, J lost 11 bases, and 11 bases lay in between. Germline assignment: CDR1 SGHVS and CDR2 FNYEAQ. Study-level results: Beyond CMV serostatus, there was no information to go on about immune exposure. From TCR beta sequences, most subjects' HLA-A and HLA-B alleles were reportedly predicted accurately.

Sequencing was performed on PBMCs. The chain uses TRBV7-6 and TRBJ1-1, with TRBD1 as a possible D gene (6 bases). The sequence came from a woman in her fifties or sixties in good health and CMV-seropositive. The CDR3 is CASSLVGGEAFF. CDR3 in DNA: TGTGCCAGCAGCTTAGTTGGGGGCGAGGCTTTCTTT.